The clone carrying this TCR beta chain was detected many times. This record comes from a study of read filtering for tumor transcriptome and immune sequencing. This library used about 360 ng RNA and molecular barcoded adaptors spanning alpha/delta and beta/gamma chains. TCRdb reprocessed the reads via MiXCR and lists one record per CDR3 protein. The table has over 45,000 distinct CDR3 sequences, about 20% seen once. V lost 3 bases and J 2 bases, leaving 16 bases between the germline ends. This CDR3 contains 16 residues. Germline loops: CDR1 SNHLY, CDR2 FYNNEI. The receptor was isolated from a donor at least 40 years old with multiple myeloma. Sequenced material: a population of CD138-negative cells sorted from bone marrow. The chain carries TRBV2 and TRBJ1-1, with D maybe TRBD1 (6 bases). Here the CDR3 reads CASSDILGRGNTEAFF. CDR3 nucleotide sequence: TGTGCCAGCAGTGATATCTTGGGCAGGGGCAACACTGAAGCTTTCTTT. Using reference TRBV2 and TRBJ1-1 for the parts outside the CDR3, the full variable domain is EPEVTQTPSHQVTQMGQEVILRCVPISNHLYFYWYRQILGQKVEFLVSFYNNEISEKSEIFDDQFSVERPDGSNFTLKIRSTKLEDSAMYFCASSDILGRGNTEAFFGQGTRLTVV.